A single sample is the source of the 8 T cell receptor beta chains below, sequenced in a study of T cell responses to AZD1222 COVID-19 vaccine. This table comes from immunoSEQ multiplex PCR, and its TCRdb copy is limited to in-frame clones, with some not included. The table records 130,000 to 150,000 clones, approximately 90% of them present only once. Specimen: peripheral blood, collected on day 0 of AZD1222 vaccination. The receptor source for this set is an adult in good health.

V is TRBV19 and J is TRBJ1-2; unclear D gene. The CDR3 loop spans 13 amino acids. V lost 5 bases and J lost 8, with 15 bases in between. The germline CDR1 and CDR2 sequences are LNHDA and SQIVND (reference sequence). CDR3 nucleotide sequence: TGTGCCAGTAGTTCGGGGTGGGCCGCAGGCTACACCTTC. Its protein is CASSSGWAAGYTF. The whole variable domain, filled in from reference TRBV19 and TRBJ1-2, reads DGGITQSPKYLFRKEGQNVTLSCEQNLNHDAMYWYRQDPGQGLRLIYYSQIVNDFQKGDIAEGYSVSREKKESFPLTVTSAQKNPTAFYLCASSSGWAAGYTFGSGTRLTVV.

The chain couples TRBV6-5 to TRBJ1-2, with a possible D match to TRBD1 (6 bases). This CDR3 comprises 14 residues. Germline V gene data show CDR1 as MNHEY and CDR2 as SVGAGI. Trimming shortened V by 2 bases and J by 5 bases, and 12 bases separated the two germline ends. The CDR3 DNA is TGTGCCAGCAGTTACCGGACAGAGTTTTATGGCTACACCTTC. The encoded protein is CASSYRTEFYGYTF.

This clone was seen only a few times. The CDR3 DNA sequence: TGTGCCAGTAGTGCACAGACAACTAATGAAAAACTGTTTTTT. It translates to CASSAQTTNEKLFF. This chain connects TRBV19 to TRBJ1-4; D is undetermined. Trimming shortened V by 5 bases and J by 0 bases, and 7 bases separated the two germline ends. Germline CDR1 and CDR2: LNHDA and SQIVND (reference sequence). The CDR3 length is 14 residues.

The rearrangement links TRBV27 to TRBJ2-5; 11 nucleotides line up with TRBD2. CDR1 is MNHEY, CDR2 SMNVEV, per germline (reference sequence). V trimming: 5 bases; J trimming: 2 bases; junction bases outside the gene matches: 4. There are 15 residues in the CDR3. CDR3 sequence reads: CASSLLAGGQETQYF. The CDR3 DNA is TGTGCCAGCAGTCTCTTAGCGGGAGGGCAAGAGACCCAGTACTTC.

The chain combines TRBV29-1 with TRBJ1-4; 8 bases are a match to TRBD1. There are 13 residues in the CDR3. Unmatched junction bases numbered 8, after V lost 6 bases and J lost 8 bases. Germline V gene lookup returns CDR1 SQVTM and CDR2 ANQGSEA. CDR3: CSVSGGSGEKLFF. For the CDR3, the DNA is TGCAGCGTATCAGGGGGCTCGGGGGAAAAACTGTTTTTT.

The V and J genes are TRBV19 and TRBJ1-1; D not resolved. V shed 1 base and J shed 5 bases, with 11 bases lying between them. The germline CDR1 and CDR2 sequences are LNHDA and SQIVND (reference sequence). The CDR3 is made up of 14 amino acids. The CDR3 sequence is CASSIGLPGTEAFF. DNA for the CDR3: TGTGCCAGTAGTATAGGACTACCCGGGACTGAAGCTTTCTTT.

To note about this clone: An end of the junction differs from the germline gene, which may be a read error. V is TRBV5-6 and J is TRBJ2-2, with D unclear. This CDR3 has 14 residues. From germline, CDR1 is SGHDT and CDR2 YYEEEE. The CDR3 DNA reads as TGTGCCAGCACCTTGACCCTACGGACCGGGGAGCTGTTTTTT. Its protein is CASTLTLRTGELFF.

Notes on this clone: At one boundary the junction diverges from the germline segment, which might be a read error. This chain joins TRBV19 and TRBJ1-2, with D possibly matching TRBD1 (5 bases). The CDR3 length is 13 residues. Per the germline V gene, CDR1 is LNHDA and CDR2 is SQIVND (reference sequence). The CDR3 bases are TGTGCCAGTAGTGTAGACAGTCCGTATGGCTACACCTTC. Protein sequence: CASSVDSPYGYTF.